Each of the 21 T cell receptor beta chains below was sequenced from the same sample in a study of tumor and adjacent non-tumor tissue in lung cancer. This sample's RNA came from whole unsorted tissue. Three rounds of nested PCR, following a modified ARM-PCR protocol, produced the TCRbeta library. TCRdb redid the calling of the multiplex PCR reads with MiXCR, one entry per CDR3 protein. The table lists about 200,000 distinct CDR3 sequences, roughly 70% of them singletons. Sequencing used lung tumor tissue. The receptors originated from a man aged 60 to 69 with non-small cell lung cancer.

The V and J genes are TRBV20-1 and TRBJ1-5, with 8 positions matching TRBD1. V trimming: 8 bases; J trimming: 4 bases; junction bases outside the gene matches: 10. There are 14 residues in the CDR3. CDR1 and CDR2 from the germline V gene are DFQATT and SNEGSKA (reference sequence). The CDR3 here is CSTQADRANQPQHF. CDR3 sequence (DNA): TGCAGTACTCAAGCGGACAGGGCGAATCAGCCCCAGCATTTT.

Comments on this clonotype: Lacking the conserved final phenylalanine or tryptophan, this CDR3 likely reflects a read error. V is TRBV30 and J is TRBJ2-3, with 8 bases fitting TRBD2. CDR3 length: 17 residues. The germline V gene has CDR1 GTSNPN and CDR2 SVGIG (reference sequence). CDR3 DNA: TGTGCCTGGAGTGTCGGAGCGGGAGTTGGTCCCACAGGTACGCAGTATTTG. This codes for CAWSVGAGVGPTGTQYL.

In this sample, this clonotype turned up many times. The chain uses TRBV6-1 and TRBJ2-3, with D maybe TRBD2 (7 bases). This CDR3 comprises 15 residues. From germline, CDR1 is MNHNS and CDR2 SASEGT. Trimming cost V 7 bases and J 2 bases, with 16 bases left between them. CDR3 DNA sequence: TGTGCCAGCACATCCGGGGGGCCGGACACAGATACGCAGTATTTT. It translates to CASTSGGPDTDTQYF.

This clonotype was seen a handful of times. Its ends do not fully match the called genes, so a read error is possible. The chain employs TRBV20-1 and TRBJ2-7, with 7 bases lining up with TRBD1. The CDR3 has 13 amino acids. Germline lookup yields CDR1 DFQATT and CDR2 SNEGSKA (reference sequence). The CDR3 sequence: CNARGDRGDEQYF. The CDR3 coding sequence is TGCAATGCTAGAGGGGACAGAGGGGACGAGCAGTACTTC.

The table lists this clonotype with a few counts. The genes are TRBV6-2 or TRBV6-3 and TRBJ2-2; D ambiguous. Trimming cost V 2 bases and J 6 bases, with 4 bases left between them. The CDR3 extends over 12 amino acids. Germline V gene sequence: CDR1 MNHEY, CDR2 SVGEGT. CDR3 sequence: CASSYPAGELFF. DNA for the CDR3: TGTGCCAGCAGTTACCCCGCCGGGGAGCTGTTTTTT.

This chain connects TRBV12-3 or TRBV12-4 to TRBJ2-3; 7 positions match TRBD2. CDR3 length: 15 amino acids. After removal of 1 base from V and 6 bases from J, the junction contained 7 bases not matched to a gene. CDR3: CASSLVGAGRDTQYF. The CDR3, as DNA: TGTGCCAGCAGTTTAGTGGGAGCGGGGCGCGATACGCAGTATTTT.

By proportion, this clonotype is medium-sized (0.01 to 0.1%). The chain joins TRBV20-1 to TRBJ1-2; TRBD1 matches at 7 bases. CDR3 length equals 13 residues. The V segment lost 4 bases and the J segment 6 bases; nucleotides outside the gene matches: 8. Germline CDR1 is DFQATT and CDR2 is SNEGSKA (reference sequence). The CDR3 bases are TGCAGTGCTATGTCCAGGGGGTCGAATGGCTACACCTTC. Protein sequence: CSAMSRGSNGYTF.

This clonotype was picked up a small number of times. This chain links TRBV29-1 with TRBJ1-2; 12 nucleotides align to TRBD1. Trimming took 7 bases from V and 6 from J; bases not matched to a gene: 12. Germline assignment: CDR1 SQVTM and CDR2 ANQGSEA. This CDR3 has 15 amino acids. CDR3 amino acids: CSGGEGTGGLDGYTF. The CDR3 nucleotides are TGCAGCGGCGGGGAGGGGACAGGGGGCCTCGATGGCTACACCTTC.

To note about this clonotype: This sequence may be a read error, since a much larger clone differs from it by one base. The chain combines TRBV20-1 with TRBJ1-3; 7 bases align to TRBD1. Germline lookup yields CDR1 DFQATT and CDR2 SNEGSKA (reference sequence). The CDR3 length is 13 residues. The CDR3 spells CGVLDREGNTIYF. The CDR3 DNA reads TGCGGTGTTTTAGACAGGGAGGGAAACACCATATATTTT.

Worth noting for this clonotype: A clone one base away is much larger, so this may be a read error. The CDR3 region is CASNQNYLQETQYF. For the CDR3, the DNA is TGTGCCAGCAACCAAAACTACCTCCAAGAGACCCAGTACTTC. The gene calls are TRBV4-1 and TRBJ2-5; no clear D. The germline V gene encodes CDR1 MGHRA and CDR2 YSYEKL. The CDR3 spans 14 residues.

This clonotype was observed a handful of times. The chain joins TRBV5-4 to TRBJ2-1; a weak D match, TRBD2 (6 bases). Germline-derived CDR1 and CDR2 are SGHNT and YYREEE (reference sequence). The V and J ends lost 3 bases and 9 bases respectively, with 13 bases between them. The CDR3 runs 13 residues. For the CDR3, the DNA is TGTGCCAGCAGCTCGGACGTCGGGAGTGAGCAGTTCTTC. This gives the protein CASSSDVGSEQFF.

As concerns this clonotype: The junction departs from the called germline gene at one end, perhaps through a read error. CDR3 bases: TGCGCCAGCAGCTCTACTAGCGGGAGGGCCAATGGGCAGTTCTTC. This codes for CASSSTSGRANGQFF. V is TRBV6-2 or TRBV6-3 and J is TRBJ2-1, with 13 bases aligning to TRBD2. Germline CDR1 is MNHEY and CDR2 is SVGEGT. This CDR3 is 15 amino acids long.

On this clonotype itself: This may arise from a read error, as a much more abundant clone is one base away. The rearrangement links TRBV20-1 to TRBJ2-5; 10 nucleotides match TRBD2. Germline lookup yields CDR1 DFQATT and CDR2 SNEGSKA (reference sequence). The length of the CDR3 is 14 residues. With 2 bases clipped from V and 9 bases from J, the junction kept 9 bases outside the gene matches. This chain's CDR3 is CSARQAGGGAAQYF. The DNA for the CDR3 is TGCAGTGCTAGACAAGCGGGAGGGGGGGCGGCCCAGTACTTC.

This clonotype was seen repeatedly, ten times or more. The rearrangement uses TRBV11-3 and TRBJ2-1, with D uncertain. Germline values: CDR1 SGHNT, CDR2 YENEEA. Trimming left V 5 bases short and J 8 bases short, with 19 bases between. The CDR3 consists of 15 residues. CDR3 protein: CASSPLVGRWDEQFF. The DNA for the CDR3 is TGTGCCAGCAGCCCCTTAGTTGGGCGGTGGGATGAGCAGTTCTTC.

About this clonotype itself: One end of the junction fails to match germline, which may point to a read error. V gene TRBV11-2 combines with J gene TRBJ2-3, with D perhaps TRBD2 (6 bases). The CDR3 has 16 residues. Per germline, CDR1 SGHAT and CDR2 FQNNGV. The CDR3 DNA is TGCGACAGCAGCCAAGATAGAGCGGGCACCACAGATACACAATATTTT. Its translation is CDSSQDRAGTTDTQYF.

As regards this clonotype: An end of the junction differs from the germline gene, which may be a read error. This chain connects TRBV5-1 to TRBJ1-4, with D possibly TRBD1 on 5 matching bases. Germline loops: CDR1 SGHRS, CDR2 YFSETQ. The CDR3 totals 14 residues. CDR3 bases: TGCGTCAGCAGAAGGGACGCAACTTATGAAAAACTGTTTTTT. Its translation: CVSRRDATYEKLFF.

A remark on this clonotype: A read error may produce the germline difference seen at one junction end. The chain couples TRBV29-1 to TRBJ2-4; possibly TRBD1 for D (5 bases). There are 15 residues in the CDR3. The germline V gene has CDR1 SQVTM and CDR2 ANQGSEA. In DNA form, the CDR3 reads TGCGGCGTCTCCCTTTATAGGGGTTCCAAAAACATTCAGTACTTC. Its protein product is CGVSLYRGSKNIQYF. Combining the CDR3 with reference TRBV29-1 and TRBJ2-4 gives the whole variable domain SAVISQKPSRDICQRGTSLTIQCQVDSQVTMMFWYRQQPGQSLTLIATANQGSEATYESGFVIDKFPISRPNLTFSTLTVSNMSPEDSSIYLCGVSLYRGSKNIQYFGAGTRLSVL.

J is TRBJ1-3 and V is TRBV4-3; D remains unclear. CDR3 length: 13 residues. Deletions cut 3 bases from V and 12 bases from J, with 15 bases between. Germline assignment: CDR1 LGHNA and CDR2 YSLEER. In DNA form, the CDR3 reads TGCGCCAGCAGCCAGCTCTCAGGAAAAATCATATATTTT. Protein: CASSQLSGKIIYF.

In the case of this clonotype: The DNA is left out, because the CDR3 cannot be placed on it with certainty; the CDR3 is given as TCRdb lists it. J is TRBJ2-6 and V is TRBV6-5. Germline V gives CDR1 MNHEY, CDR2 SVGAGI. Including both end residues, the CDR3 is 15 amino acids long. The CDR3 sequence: CASNYFGSGANVLSF.

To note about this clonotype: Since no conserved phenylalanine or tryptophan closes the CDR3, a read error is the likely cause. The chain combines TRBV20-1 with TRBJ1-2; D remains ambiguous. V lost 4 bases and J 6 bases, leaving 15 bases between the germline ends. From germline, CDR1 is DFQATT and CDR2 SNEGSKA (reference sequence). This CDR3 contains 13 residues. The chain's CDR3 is CSAMSMGSNGYTL. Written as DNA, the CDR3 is TGCAGTGCTATGTCCATGGGGTCGAATGGCTACACCCTC.

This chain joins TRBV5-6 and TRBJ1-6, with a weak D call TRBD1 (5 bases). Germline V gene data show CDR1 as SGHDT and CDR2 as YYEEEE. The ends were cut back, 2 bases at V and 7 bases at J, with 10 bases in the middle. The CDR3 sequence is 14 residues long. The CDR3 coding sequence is TGTGCCAGCAGCTTTCGACAGAGCAATTCACCCCTCCACTTT. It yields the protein CASSFRQSNSPLHF.